These T cell receptor beta chains were read from a single sample in a study of T cells expressing NK-cell markers. TCRdb reprocessed the 5' RACE reads and stores each CDR3 protein as one record, lacking DNA. The sample totals 400,000 or so distinct CDR3 sequences; its top ten clones hold about 10%. The sample taken for sequencing was blood T cells: a sorted CD56 or NKG2C T cell subset, CD4+ or CD8+ T cells, or bulk PBMC T cells (not recorded which). Receptor source: a woman between 50 and 59 years old in good health. The CDR3 runs from the conserved cysteine through the conserved F or W. Each record gives: CDR3 protein, J gene, V gene.

CDR3: CASAPTGGTSYEQYF
J: TRBJ2-7
V: TRBV9

CDR3: CASSHIGGPTSPYYNEQFF
J: TRBJ2-1
V: TRBV5-5

CDR3: CASSLAARQNSNQPQHF
J: TRBJ1-5
V: TRBV7-6

CDR3: CSARDLAGVGETQYF
J: TRBJ2-5
V: TRBV20-1

CDR3: CAIDPRGEGGDEQFF
J: TRBJ2-1
V: TRBV10-3

CDR3: CASSLAGGRAGETQYF
J: TRBJ2-5
V: TRBV11-1

CDR3: CASSLKPGSQPQHF
J: TRBJ1-5
V: TRBV12-3/TRBV12-4

CDR3: CSAREYIGRGYTF
J: TRBJ1-2
V: TRBV20-1

CDR3: CSVEKGADNFRYGYTF
J: TRBJ1-2
V: TRBV29-1

CDR3: CAGRTDQETQYF
J: TRBJ2-5
V: TRBV2

CDR3: CASSQDSTRVNEQFF
J: TRBJ2-1
V: TRBV5-1

CDR3: CASSPRVGARNTEAFF
J: TRBJ1-1
V: TRBV5-1

CDR3: CSASNEFGTQYF
J: TRBJ2-5
V: TRBV20-1

CDR3: CSARDRGHEYEQYF
J: TRBJ2-7
V: TRBV20-1

CDR3: CASSLPTGEGYEQYF
J: TRBJ2-7
V: TRBV14

CDR3: CASRDRGSGNTEAFF
J: TRBJ1-1
V: TRBV10-2

CDR3: CASSLTVQETQYF
J: TRBJ2-5
V: TRBV5-1

CDR3: CASRRWNTEAFF
J: TRBJ1-1
V: TRBV19

CDR3: CASSLGTRGDHNEQFF
J: TRBJ2-1
V: TRBV5-1

CDR3: CASSRDGFYEQYF
J: TRBJ2-7
V: TRBV5-1

CDR3: CASTRTHTDTQYF
J: TRBJ2-3
V: TRBV12-3/TRBV12-4

CDR3: CASSSFGTTTDTQYF
J: TRBJ2-3
V: TRBV5-1

CDR3: CASGTGTGGAYTQYF
J: TRBJ2-3
V: TRBV12-3/TRBV12-4

CDR3: CASTFRGSGANVLTF
J: TRBJ2-6
V: TRBV12-3/TRBV12-4

CDR3: CASSRSRDRGLEQYF
J: TRBJ2-7
V: TRBV12-3/TRBV12-4

CDR3: CASSLGSGTRNEQFF
J: TRBJ2-1
V: TRBV7-8

CDR3: CASSLALARSYNEQFF
J: TRBJ2-1
V: TRBV11-2

CDR3: CASKREETYNEQFF
J: TRBJ2-1
V: TRBV6-4

CDR3: CSASVQGNSPLHF
J: TRBJ1-6
V: TRBV20-1

CDR3: CASEGRRETQYF
J: TRBJ2-5
V: TRBV25-1

CDR3: CASSLNMGNTQYF
J: TRBJ2-3
V: TRBV6-5

CDR3: CASKEGGGANVLTF
J: TRBJ2-6
V: TRBV4-2

CDR3: CASRDSFSSRYTEAFF
J: TRBJ1-1
V: TRBV6-1

CDR3: CASSLRTGTLDTEAFF
J: TRBJ1-1
V: TRBV5-1

CDR3: CASRSSGRVTHNEQFF
J: TRBJ2-1
V: TRBV3-1